This is a list of T cell receptor beta chains from one sample in a study of patients and donors after allogeneic stem cell transplantation. TCRdb called the RT-PCR reads again in MiXCR, with one record for every CDR3 protein. The table includes 200,000 to 250,000 distinct CDR3 sequences, around an eighth detected once. The specimen was blood, either unsorted or a sorted T cell fraction (not recorded which). Source of these receptors: a human donor who was either an allogeneic HSCT recipient or a stem cell or donor lymphocyte infusion donor (not recorded which). It is not recorded whose cells these are; they may come from a transplant donor. CDR3s include the opening cysteine and the closing phenylalanine or tryptophan. Some rows mark clone size as missing; the rest say once, few, many or name a class of expanded clone.

TRBV27,TRBJ1-5,NA,CASSLVPNQPQHF
TRBV9,TRBJ2-2,NA,CASSPHHNANTGELFF
TRBV6-5,TRBJ1-3,many,CASSYGLGNTIYF
TRBV29-1,TRBJ1-5,NA,CSVANFSNQPQHF
TRBV2,TRBJ2-7,few,CASSERLRGSHEQYF
TRBV11-3,TRBJ2-2,few,CASSLRVFTNTGELFF
TRBV6-2/TRBV6-3,TRBJ2-7,few,CASSYRGGPTYEQYF
TRBV24-1,TRBJ1-2,few,CATSETGGQTLGGYTF
TRBV20-1,TRBJ2-7,few,CSARDVVWDSPYEQYF
TRBV2,TRBJ2-6,NA,CASASGGLSGANVLTF
TRBV7-2,TRBJ2-6,many,CASSARQRISGANVLTF
TRBV18,TRBJ1-3,NA,CASSPRQGGNTIYF
TRBV18,TRBJ2-5,NA,CASSPFTREGQETQYF
TRBV5-1,TRBJ2-7,NA,CASSLFETGAREQYF
TRBV4-3,TRBJ1-2,NA,CASSRTQDGGHGYTF